The 4 T cell receptor beta chains below were found in one sample sequenced in a study of T cells in Graves' hyperthyroidism and ophthalmopathy. RNA transcripts provided the source from which TCR beta CDR3 regions were amplified. A set of HTBI primers served as the primers for a first-round RT-PCR of the TCR CDR3. TCRdb analysed the multiplex PCR reads with MiXCR anew, one entry per CDR3 protein. The data show approximately 380,000 distinct CDR3 sequences, over 13% seen once. The sequenced material came from blood. These receptors were taken from a man over 45 with Graves' ophthalmopathy.

This clonotype was recorded many times. This chain joins TRBV9 and TRBJ1-1, with D perhaps matching TRBD1 (5 bases). This CDR3 is 16 amino acids long. Germline assignment: CDR1 SGDLS and CDR2 YYNGEE. V lost 2 bases and J 1 base, leaving 15 bases between the germline ends. The CDR3 DNA sequence: TGTGCCAGCAGCGTGAGCGGTGGTAGGGGGAACACTGAAGCTTTCTTT. This translates into CASSVSGGRGNTEAFF.

Worth noting for this clonotype: At one boundary the junction diverges from the germline segment, which might be a read error. The chain links TRBV6-1 to TRBJ2-7; TRBD2 matches 9 bases. CDR1 and CDR2 from the germline V gene are MNHNS and SASEGT. CDR3 length: 16 amino acids. The CDR3 is CASSEIGTSSYYEQYF. CDR3 sequence (DNA): TGTGCCAGCAGTGAAATCGGGACTAGCAGCTACTACGAGCAATACTTC.

In this sample, this clonotype turned up many times. This chain links TRBV10-3 with TRBJ2-6; 8 bases are shared with TRBD2. The CDR3 has 15 amino acids. V trimming: 8 bases; J trimming: 2 bases; junction bases outside the gene matches: 5. Germline V gene sequence: CDR1 ENHRY, CDR2 SYGVKD. The DNA of the CDR3 is TGTGCCATCTCGGGGACTAGGGCTGGGGCCAACGTCCTGACTTTC. It specifies CAISGTRAGANVLTF.

This clonotype has a handful of counts. This chain uses TRBV27 with TRBJ1-2; D may be TRBD1 (5 bases). Trimming took off 6 bases at V and 4 bases at J, with 12 bases between the two ends. This CDR3 has 13 amino acids. Germline loops: CDR1 MNHEY, CDR2 SMNVEV (reference sequence). This CDR3 reads CASSRTPTYGYTF. The CDR3 DNA sequence: TGTGCCAGCAGCCGGACACCTACCTATGGCTACACCTTC.